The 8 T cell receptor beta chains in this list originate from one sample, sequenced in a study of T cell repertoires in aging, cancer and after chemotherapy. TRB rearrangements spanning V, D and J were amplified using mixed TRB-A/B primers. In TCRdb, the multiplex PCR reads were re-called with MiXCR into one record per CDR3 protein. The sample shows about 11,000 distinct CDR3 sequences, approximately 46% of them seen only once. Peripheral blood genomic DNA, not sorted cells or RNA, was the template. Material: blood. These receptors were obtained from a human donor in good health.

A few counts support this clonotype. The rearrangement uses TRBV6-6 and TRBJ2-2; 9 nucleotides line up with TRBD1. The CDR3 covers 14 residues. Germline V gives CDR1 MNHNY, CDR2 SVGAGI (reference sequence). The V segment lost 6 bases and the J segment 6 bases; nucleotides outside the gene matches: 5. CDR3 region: CASSLTGGPGELFF. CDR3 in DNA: TGTGCCAGCAGCCTGACAGGGGGTCCCGGGGAGCTGTTTTTT.

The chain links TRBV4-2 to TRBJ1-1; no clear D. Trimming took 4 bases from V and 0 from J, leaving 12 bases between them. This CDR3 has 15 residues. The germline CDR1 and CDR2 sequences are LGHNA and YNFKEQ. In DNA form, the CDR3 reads TGTGCCAGCAGCCTAGAGGATGGAATGAACACTGAAGCTTTCTTT. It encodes CASSLEDGMNTEAFF.

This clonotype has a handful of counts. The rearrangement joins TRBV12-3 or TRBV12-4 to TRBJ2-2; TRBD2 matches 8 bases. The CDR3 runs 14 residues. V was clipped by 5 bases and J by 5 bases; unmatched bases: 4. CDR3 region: CASSLGGATGELFF. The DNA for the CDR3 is TGTGCCAGCAGTCTCGGGGGGGCAACCGGGGAGCTGTTTTTT.

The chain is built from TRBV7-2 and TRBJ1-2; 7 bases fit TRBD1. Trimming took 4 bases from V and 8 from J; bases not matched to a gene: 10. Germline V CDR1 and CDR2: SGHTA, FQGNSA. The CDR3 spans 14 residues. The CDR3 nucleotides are TGTGCCAGCAGCTCGGGACAGCCGAGGGGCGGCTACACCTTC. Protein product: CASSSGQPRGGYTF.

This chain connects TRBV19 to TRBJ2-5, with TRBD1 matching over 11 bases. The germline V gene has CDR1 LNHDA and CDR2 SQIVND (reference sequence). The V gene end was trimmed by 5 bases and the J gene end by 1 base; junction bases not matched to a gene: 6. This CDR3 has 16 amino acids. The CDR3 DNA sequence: TGTGCCAGTAGTCCCACCGGGACAGGGGGCCAAGAGACCCAGTACTTC. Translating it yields CASSPTGTGGQETQYF.

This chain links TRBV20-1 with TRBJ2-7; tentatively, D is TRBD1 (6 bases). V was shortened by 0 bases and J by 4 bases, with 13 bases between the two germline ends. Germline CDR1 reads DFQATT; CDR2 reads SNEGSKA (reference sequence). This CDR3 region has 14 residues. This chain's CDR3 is CSARDRDRLYEQYF. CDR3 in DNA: TGCAGTGCTAGAGATCGCGACAGGTTATACGAGCAGTACTTC.

CDR3 loop: CAISGLSGSRNEQFF. The DNA for the CDR3 is TGTGCCATCAGCGGACTAAGCGGGAGTCGAAATGAGCAGTTCTTC. The V gene is TRBV10-3, the J gene TRBJ2-1; TRBD2 agrees at 8 bases. The junction had 11 bases not matched to a gene; V was cut back by 6 bases and J by 7 bases. Germline CDR1 reads ENHRY; CDR2 reads SYGVKD. This CDR3 spans 15 amino acids.

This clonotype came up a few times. CDR3 protein: CSVGAGAEAFF. The CDR3 DNA reads as TGCAGCGTCGGGGCCGGCGCTGAAGCTTTCTTT. The chain combines TRBV29-1 with TRBJ1-1, with D possibly TRBD1 on 5 matching bases. Germline lookup yields CDR1 SQVTM and CDR2 ANQGSEA. CDR3 length equals 11 residues. V was clipped by 6 bases and J by 6 bases, with 11 bases between them.